Listed here is a single T cell receptor beta chain. Its antigen is unknown. This sample stems from a study of T cell responses to AZD1222 COVID-19 vaccine. Whole-study results and caveats: Of spike-specific TCRs, nearly half reportedly target regions left unmutated in variants. Donors were largely white British and mainly female; clonal diversity was possibly underestimated. Baseline seropositives among AZD1222 recipients totaled only five to seven.

Generated by immunoSEQ multiplex PCR, the TCRdb table keeps only in-frame clones and is missing some. The table lists around 160,000 clones, roughly 94% of them singletons. The receptor comes from an adult who received the AZD1222 COVID-19 vaccine. The specimen comprised peripheral blood, sampled 28 days after the second AZD1222 dose.

Here the CDR3 DNA reads TGTGCCAGCAGCTTATCCAATGAGCAGTTCTTC. Translation: CASSLSNEQFF. The V call is TRBV14, the J call TRBJ2-1; no firm D call. The CDR3 totals 11 residues. Trimming cost V 5 bases and J 6 bases, with 5 bases left between them. Per germline, CDR1 SGHDN and CDR2 FVKESK.